This T cell receptor (beta chain) is drawn from a study of PD-1 blockade in classical Hodgkin lymphoma. Every patient experienced relapse after autologous stem cell transplantation, and brentuximab vedotin exposure varied. PBMCs were thawed, and CD8+ T cells were then isolated from them by magnetic negative selection. Complete response, partial response or progressive disease was each patient's best response. As to this clone: Its target is not known.

Findings and caveats of the study: The study found complete responders had baseline diversity similar to newly diagnosed patients.

Repertoires were generated with immunoSEQ multiplex PCR, while TCRdb's copy carries only in-frame clones and drops some. The table records a few thousand clones, about three quarters of them present only once. The CDR3 is made up of 14 amino acids. Deletions cut 7 bases from V and 5 bases from J, with 14 bases between. Germline lookup yields CDR1 SGHAT and CDR2 FQNNGV. This receptor was taken from a human donor with classical Hodgkin lymphoma. The sample here was CD8+ T cells from blood, taken at baseline. The genes are TRBV11-2 and TRBJ2-2; D is perhaps TRBD2 (5 bases). The CDR3 reads CASTGLVKTGELFF. In DNA, the CDR3 is TGTGCCAGCACTGGACTCGTTAAAACCGGGGAGCTGTTTTTT.